This TCR beta chain was recorded in a study of Graves' ophthalmopathy and Graves' hyperthyroidism (dated by TCRdb to 2017 to 2018). For the wider study: Peripheral blood samples were taken at the time of initial diagnosis, before any treatment was given. The study used TCR beta repertoire signatures to distinguish Graves' ophthalmopathy from Graves' hyperthyroidism and to predict progression to ophthalmopathy. In total, around 130 blood samples were TCR-sequenced: approximately 40 ophthalmopathy, around 75 hyperthyroidism and about 17 hyperthyroidism-to-ophthalmopathy patients. To explore V-J signatures that distinguish ophthalmopathy from hyperthyroidism, a discovery set of more than 90 patients was enrolled, made up of 43 with ophthalmopathy and some 60 with stable hyperthyroidism. The independent validation cohort included 18 hyperthyroidism patients plus 17 patients who later progressed from hyperthyroidism to ophthalmopathy. In roughly 6 hyperthyroidism patients, the T-cell repertoire of thyroid tissue was compared with the T-cell repertoire of blood. Following sample collection, hyperthyroidism patients were given methimazole at a starting dose of 30 mg daily, and ophthalmopathy patients were given high-dose intravenous methylprednisolone. For training and testing, the roughly 97 patients in the discovery cohort were randomly divided in a 7:3 ratio.

For repertoire sequencing, TCR beta CDR3 regions were amplified from RNA transcripts. The first round of RT-PCR was done with HTBI primers and the Qiagen OneStep RT-PCR kit, and was followed by a second round of multiplex PCR, then size selection and purification. Libraries were sequenced on an Illumina HiSeq2000 using paired-end 100 bp reads. Per the authors' processing: Reads were processed with SOAPnuke, discarding reads with adapters, uncalled bases, mean Phred below 15, or no exact constant-primer or identifier match. COPE v1.2.5 was used to merge the high-quality paired reads. Unique nucleotide sequences were defined as clonotypes and aligned to IMGT TRB V, D and J references using MiTCR v1.1. Only V-J combinations with frequency above 0.0001 were analysed, covering 99% to 99.2% of repertoires. For each V-J combination, a TCR clonal expansion and chaos score was defined as the ratio of F50 clonal expansion to chaos observed in the TCRdist matrix. Features were reduced by Welch's t-statistics and random forest to over ten V-J combinations, which fed a naive Bayes classifier. Thyroid-blood repertoire similarity was quantified with the Morisita-Horn index. TCRdb reanalyzed the raw reads on its own, using fastp at Q25 for trimming and MiXCR for clone calling, and kept in-frame beta chains. Each CDR3 protein appears once, grouped with its most common genes and DNA. The V and J calls were determined by TCRdb, not by the authors. For this sample there are about 16,000 distinct CDR3 sequences; roughly 46% appear just once. Roughly 23% of the sample comes from the top ten.

Broader findings and caveats from the paper: No statistical method was used to set the sample size in advance, and the investigators knew which group each participant was assigned to. In validation, the model predicted ophthalmopathy progression with about 71% sensitivity and 72% to 80% specificity; some 13 predicted patients were CT-confirmed with GO in a median of about 7.1 months. Among expanded thyroid clonotypes with frequency above 0.001, most also showed up in blood, which suggests that blood repertoires may reflect the thyroid immune response. Ophthalmopathy was separated from stable hyperthyroidism by the 13-signature model with about 90% sensitivity and roughly 83% specificity in cross-validation and with 80%/75% in the test set.

Hyperthyroidism was defined as stable when no progression to ophthalmopathy occurred within 18 months of follow-up. The hyperthyroidism patients were 18 to 65 years old and newly diagnosed, with a disease duration of less than 2 months. Patients with other autoimmune diseases, uncontrolled infections, pregnancy or lactation were excluded from the study. Diagnosis was based on clinical symptoms, serum thyroxine, TRAb, thyroid ultrasound and orbital computed tomography. Ficoll-Paque density gradient centrifugation was used to isolate PBMCs from around 10 ml of fresh peripheral blood. Trizol reagent was used to extract the total RNA, and its quality was then checked on an Agilent 2100 Bioanalyzer. In the case of this clonotype: This receptor's antigen is unknown. The sample holds no much larger clone one base away, and base qualities are not on file.

The germline V gene gives CDR1 as SQVTM and CDR2 as ANQGSEA. V was cut back by 4 bases and J by 1 base, leaving a gap of 20 bases between them. CDR3 length: 17 amino acids, cysteine to phenylalanine. The sequence is cut down to CDR3 DNA, 51 bases in frame from base 1. Sequenced: peripheral blood. Rearrangement joined TRBV29-1 to TRBJ2-1; no confident D gene assignment can be made. This clonotype originated in a woman in her thirties or forties with stable Graves' hyperthyroidism. Donor details come from another sample of the same person, matched by shared clones. The CDR3 sequence is CSVVWNGRNPSYNEQFF. The bases read TGCAGCGTTGTCTGGAACGGGCGCAACCCATCCTACAATGAGCAGTTCTTC.